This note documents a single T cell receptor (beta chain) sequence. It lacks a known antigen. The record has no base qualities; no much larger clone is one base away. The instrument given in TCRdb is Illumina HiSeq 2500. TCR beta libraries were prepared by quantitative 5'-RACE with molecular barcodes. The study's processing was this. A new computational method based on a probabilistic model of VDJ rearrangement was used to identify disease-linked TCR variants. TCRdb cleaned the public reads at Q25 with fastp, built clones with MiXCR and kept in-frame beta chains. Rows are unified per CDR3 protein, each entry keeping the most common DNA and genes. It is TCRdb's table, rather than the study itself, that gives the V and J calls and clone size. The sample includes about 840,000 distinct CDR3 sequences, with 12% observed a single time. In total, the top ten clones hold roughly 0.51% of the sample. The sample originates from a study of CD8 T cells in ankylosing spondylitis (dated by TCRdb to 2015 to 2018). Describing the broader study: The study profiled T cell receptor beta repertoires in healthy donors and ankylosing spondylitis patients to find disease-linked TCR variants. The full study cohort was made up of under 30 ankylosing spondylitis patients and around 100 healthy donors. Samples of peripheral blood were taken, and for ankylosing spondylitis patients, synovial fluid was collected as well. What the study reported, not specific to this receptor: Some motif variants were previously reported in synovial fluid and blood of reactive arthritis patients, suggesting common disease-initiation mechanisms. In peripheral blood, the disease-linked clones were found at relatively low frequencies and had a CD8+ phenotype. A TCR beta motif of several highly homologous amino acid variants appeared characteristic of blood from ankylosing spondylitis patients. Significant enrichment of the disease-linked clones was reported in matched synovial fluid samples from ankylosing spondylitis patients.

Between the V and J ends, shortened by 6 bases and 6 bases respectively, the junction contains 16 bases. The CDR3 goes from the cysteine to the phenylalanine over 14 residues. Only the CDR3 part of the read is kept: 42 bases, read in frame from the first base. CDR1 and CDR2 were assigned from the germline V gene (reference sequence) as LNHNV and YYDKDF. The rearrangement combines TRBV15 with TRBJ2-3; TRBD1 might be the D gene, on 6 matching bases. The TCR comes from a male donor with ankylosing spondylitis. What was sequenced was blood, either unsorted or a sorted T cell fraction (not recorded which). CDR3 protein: CATSPGTPRDTQYF. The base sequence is TGTGCCACCAGTCCCGGGACACCCCGGGATACGCAGTATTTT. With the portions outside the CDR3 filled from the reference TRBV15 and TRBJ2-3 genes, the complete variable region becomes DAMVIQNPRYQVTQFGKPVTLSCSQTLNHNVMYWYQQKSSQAPKLLFHYYDKDFNNEADTPDNFQSRRPNTSFCFLDIRSPGLGDTAMYLCATSPGTPRDTQYFGPGTRLTVL.